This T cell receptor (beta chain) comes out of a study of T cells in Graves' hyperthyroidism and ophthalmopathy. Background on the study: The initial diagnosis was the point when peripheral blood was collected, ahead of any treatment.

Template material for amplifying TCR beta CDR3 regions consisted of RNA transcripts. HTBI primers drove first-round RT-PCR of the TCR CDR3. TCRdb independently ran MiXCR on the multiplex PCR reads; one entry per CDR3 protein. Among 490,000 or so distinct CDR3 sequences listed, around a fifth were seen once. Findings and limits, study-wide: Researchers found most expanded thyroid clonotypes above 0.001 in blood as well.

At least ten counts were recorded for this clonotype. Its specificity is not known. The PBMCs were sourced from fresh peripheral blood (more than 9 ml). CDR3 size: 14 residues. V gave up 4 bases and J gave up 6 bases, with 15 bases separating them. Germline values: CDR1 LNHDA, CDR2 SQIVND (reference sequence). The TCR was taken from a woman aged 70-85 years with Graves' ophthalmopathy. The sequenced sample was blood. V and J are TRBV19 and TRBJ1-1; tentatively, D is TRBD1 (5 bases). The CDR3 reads CASSKTKETAEAFF. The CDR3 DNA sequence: TGTGCCAGTAGTAAGACTAAAGAGACAGCTGAAGCTTTCTTT.